The clone carrying this T cell receptor (beta chain) came up a few times. Authors' analysis steps: Researchers report that nucleated cell counts were estimated from reference gene primer amplification. The table came from immunoSEQ multiplex PCR; TCRdb's copy has only in-frame clones and leaves some out. Clonal size and the V and J genes are those of that table, whereas D and trimming came from the DNA. The table lists under 200,000 clones, around 77% of them singletons. The sample originates from a study of blood T cell repertoires in COVID-19. In the study overall: The United States, Italy and Spain provided the acute and convalescent COVID-19 samples. The analysed material was cDNA or gDNA that came from T cells, B-cell-depleted T cells, or PBMCs.

The CDR3 loop spans 15 amino acids. The germline gives CDR1 LNHDA, CDR2 SQIVND (reference sequence). V shed 6 bases, J shed 5 bases, and the junction held 7 bases outside the gene matches. The sequencing input was peripheral blood. V gene TRBV19 combines with J gene TRBJ1-6, with 7 bases that match TRBD1. This receptor was identified in an older man with active or convalescent COVID-19. The CDR3 nucleotides are TGTGCCAGTAGGGAGATAGACAGGGATAATTCACCCCTCCACTTT. Amino acids: CASREIDRDNSPLHF.